This T cell receptor beta chain comes out of a study of follicular helper T cells after annual influenza vaccination. Overall study: For some subjects, blood spans the 2013-2014, 2014-2015 and 2015-2016 annual vaccinations.

Described time point: 2014-2015 season, 7 days after vaccination. Vaccine contraindications, substance abuse, HIV/AIDS, active malignancy and active illness excluded donors. Between about 40 and 100 mL of blood was drawn per time point. The data were produced by immunoSEQ multiplex PCR, yet TCRdb's version contains in-frame clones alone and is incomplete. This sample has about 15,000 clones, with less than 85% found just once. This CDR3 spans 15 amino acids. Trimming took 6 bases from V and 0 from J; bases not matched to a gene: 2. Germline-derived CDR1 and CDR2 are MNHEY and SMNVEV (reference sequence).

The receptor comes from an adult who received the influenza vaccine. The rearrangement uses TRBV27 and TRBJ2-7; 13 bases fit TRBD2. The sample was CXCR5+ CD38- circulating T follicular helper cells from blood, taken 7 days after influenza vaccination. Subset of the sample: circulating Tfh, non-naive CD4+CXCR5+PD-1+ (ICOS+CD38+ or ICOS-CD38-). As DNA, the CDR3 is TGTGCCAGCAGGACTAGCGGGGGGCACTCCTACGAGCAGTACTTC. This codes for CASRTSGGHSYEQYF.